A selection of T cell receptor beta chains follows, all from one sample in a study of regulatory T cells in long-lasting Graves disease. TCRdb used MiXCR to reprocess the multiplex PCR reads, holding one entry per CDR3 protein. Counted here are around 450,000 distinct CDR3 sequences, roughly 21% occurring once; the ten biggest clones make up roughly 7%. Sequencing used peripheral blood mononuclear cells (PBMCs), obtained when the disease was refractory, from a patient treated with antithyroid drugs. The origin of the receptors is a female donor with Graves disease. CDR3s include the opening cysteine and the closing phenylalanine or tryptophan. The D gene is left open where the match is weak. Only part of the rows carry a size: once, few, many, or a class if the clone is expanded.

d_call: .; v_call: TRBV11-2; clone_size: many; j_call: TRBJ2-3; cdr3_aa: CASSLSWDGTDTQYF; cdr3_nt: TGTGCCAGCAGCTTAAGTTGGGATGGCACAGATACGCAGTATTTT
d_call: .; v_call: TRBV7-2; clone_size: many; j_call: TRBJ2-5; cdr3_aa: CASSLPGMETQYF; cdr3_nt: TGTGCCAGCAGCTTACCAGGCATGGAGACCCAGTACTTC
d_call: .; v_call: TRBV6-2/TRBV6-3; clone_size: .; j_call: TRBJ1-5; cdr3_aa: CASSEFNPTGNNQPQHF; cdr3_nt: TGTGCCAGCAGTGAGTTCAACCCGACAGGCAACAATCAGCCCCAGCATTTT
d_call: .; v_call: TRBV28; clone_size: many; j_call: TRBJ1-1; cdr3_aa: CASSPSRVGEAFF; cdr3_nt: TGTGCCAGCAGTCCCTCCAGGGTGGGGGAAGCTTTCTTT
d_call: TRBD1; v_call: TRBV6-2/TRBV6-3; clone_size: many; j_call: TRBJ1-2; cdr3_aa: CASSYPFGQGLPNYGYTF; cdr3_nt: TGTGCCAGCAGCTACCCCTTCGGACAGGGGTTGCCCAACTATGGCTACACCTTC
d_call: .; v_call: TRBV7-2; clone_size: .; j_call: TRBJ2-7; cdr3_aa: CASSSPLTYEQYF; cdr3_nt: TGTGCCAGCAGCTCCCCCCTGACGTACGAGCAGTACTTC
d_call: .; v_call: TRBV15; clone_size: .; j_call: TRBJ1-2; cdr3_aa: CATSWGDYGYTF; cdr3_nt: TGTGCCACCAGCTGGGGCGACTATGGCTACACCTTC
d_call: TRBD2; v_call: TRBV28; clone_size: many; j_call: TRBJ2-2; cdr3_aa: CASSLRGGTGELFF; cdr3_nt: TGTGCCAGCAGCTTGCGGGGGGGGACCGGGGAGCTGTTTTTT
d_call: TRBD2; v_call: TRBV29-1; clone_size: .; j_call: TRBJ2-1; cdr3_aa: CSPERQREGPSYNEQFF; cdr3_nt: TGCAGCCCGGAACGGCAGCGGGAGGGGCCATCCTACAATGAGCAGTTCTTC
d_call: TRBD2; v_call: TRBV20-1; clone_size: .; j_call: TRBJ2-5; cdr3_aa: CSARDGGGRSETQYF; cdr3_nt: TGCAGTGCTAGAGACGGGGGCGGGAGGAGTGAGACCCAGTACTTC
d_call: .; v_call: TRBV2; clone_size: few; j_call: TRBJ1-3; cdr3_aa: CASSATTGSSGNTIYF; cdr3_nt: TGTGCCAGCAGTGCAACGACAGGATCCTCTGGAAACACCATATATTTT
d_call: .; v_call: TRBV28; clone_size: many; j_call: TRBJ1-5; cdr3_aa: CASSRDDQPQHF; cdr3_nt: TGTGCCAGCAGCCGCGATGATCAGCCCCAGCATTTT
d_call: .; v_call: TRBV19; clone_size: .; j_call: TRBJ1-2; cdr3_aa: CASSIGGEGAGGYTF; cdr3_nt: TGTGCCAGTAGTATAGGGGGCGAGGGAGCCGGAGGCTACACCTTC
d_call: TRBD1; v_call: TRBV12-3/TRBV12-4; clone_size: many; j_call: TRBJ2-5; cdr3_aa: CASSWDRDVRTQYF; cdr3_nt: TGTGCCAGCAGTTGGGACAGGGACGTTCGAACCCAGTACTTC
d_call: .; v_call: TRBV5-1; clone_size: many; j_call: TRBJ1-1; cdr3_aa: CASSYLTESTEAFF; cdr3_nt: TGCGCCAGCAGCTACCTGACAGAGAGCACTGAAGCTTTCTTT
d_call: TRBD1; v_call: TRBV27; clone_size: few; j_call: TRBJ2-7; cdr3_aa: CASSFGRGRNEQYF; cdr3_nt: TGTGCCAGCAGTTTTGGCAGGGGGCGCAACGAGCAGTACTTC